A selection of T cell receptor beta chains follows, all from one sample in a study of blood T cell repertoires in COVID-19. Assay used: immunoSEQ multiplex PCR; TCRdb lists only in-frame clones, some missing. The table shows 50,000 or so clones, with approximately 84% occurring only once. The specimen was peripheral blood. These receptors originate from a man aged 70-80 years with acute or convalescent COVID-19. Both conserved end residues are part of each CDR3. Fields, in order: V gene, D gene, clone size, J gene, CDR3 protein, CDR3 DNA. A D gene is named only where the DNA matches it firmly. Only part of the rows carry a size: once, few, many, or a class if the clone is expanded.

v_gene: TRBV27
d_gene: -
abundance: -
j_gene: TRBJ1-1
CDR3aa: CASSFGAGVDTEAFF
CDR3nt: TGTGCCAGCAGTTTTGGGGCAGGGGTGGACACTGAAGCTTTCTTT

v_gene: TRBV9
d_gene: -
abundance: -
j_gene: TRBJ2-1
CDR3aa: CASSVVVSGSYNEQFF
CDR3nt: TGTGCCAGCAGCGTAGTAGTTAGCGGCTCCTACAATGAGCAGTTCTTC

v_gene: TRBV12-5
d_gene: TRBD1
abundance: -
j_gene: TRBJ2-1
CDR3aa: CASGLRDRGVNEQFF
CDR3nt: TGTGCTAGTGGCCTCCGGGACAGGGGTGTAAATGAGCAGTTCTTC

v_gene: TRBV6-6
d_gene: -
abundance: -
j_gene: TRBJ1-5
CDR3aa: CASSYLRRQQNPQHF
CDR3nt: TGTGCCAGCAGTTACTTAAGGAGGCAGCAGAATCCCCAGCATTTT

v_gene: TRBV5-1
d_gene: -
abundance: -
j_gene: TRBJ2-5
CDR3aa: CASSLPDSKETQYF
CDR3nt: TGCGCCAGCAGCTTACCGGACAGTAAAGAGACCCAGTACTTC

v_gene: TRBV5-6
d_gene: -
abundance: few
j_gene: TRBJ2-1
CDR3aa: CASSHPRRNEQFF
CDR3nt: TGTGCCAGCAGTCACCCCAGGAGGAATGAGCAGTTCTTC

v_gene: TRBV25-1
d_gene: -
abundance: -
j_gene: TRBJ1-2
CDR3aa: CASSEIFGGDGYTF
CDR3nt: TGTGCCAGCAGTGAAATTTTTGGAGGGGATGGCTACACCTTC

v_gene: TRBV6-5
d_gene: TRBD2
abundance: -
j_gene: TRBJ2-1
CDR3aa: CASSFQLADYNEQFF
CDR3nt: TGTGCCAGCAGCTTTCAACTAGCGGACTACAATGAGCAGTTCTTC

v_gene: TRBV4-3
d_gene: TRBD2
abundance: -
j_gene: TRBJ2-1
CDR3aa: CASSQGDGRYYNEQFF
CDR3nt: TGCGCCAGCAGCCAGGGGGACGGGAGGTACTACAATGAGCAGTTCTTC

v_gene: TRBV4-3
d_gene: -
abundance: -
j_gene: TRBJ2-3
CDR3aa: CASSQTASTDTQYF
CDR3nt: TGCGCCAGCAGCCAAACAGCTAGCACAGATACGCAGTATTTT

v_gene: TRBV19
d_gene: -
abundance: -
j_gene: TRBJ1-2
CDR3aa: CASNPLGGYGYTF
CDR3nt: TGTGCCAGTAACCCTTTAGGGGGCTATGGCTACACCTTC

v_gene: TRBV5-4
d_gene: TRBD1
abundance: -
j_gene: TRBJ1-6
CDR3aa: CASSKSTGGIRGSPLHF
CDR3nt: TGTGCCAGCAGCAAAAGTACAGGGGGGATACGGGGTTCACCCCTCCACTTT

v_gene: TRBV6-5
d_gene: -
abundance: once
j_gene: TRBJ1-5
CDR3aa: CASSYGGNQPQHF
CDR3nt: TGTGCCAGCTCTTATGGAGGCAATCAGCCCCAGCATTTT

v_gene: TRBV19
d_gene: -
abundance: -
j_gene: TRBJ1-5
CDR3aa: CASSIREYNQPQHF
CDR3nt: TGTGCCAGTAGTATCAGGGAATACAATCAGCCCCAGCATTTT

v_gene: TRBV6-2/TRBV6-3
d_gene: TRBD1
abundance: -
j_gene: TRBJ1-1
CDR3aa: CASSPRDRGSSEAFF
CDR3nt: TGTGCCAGCAGCCCCCGGGACAGGGGATCGTCTGAAGCTTTCTTT

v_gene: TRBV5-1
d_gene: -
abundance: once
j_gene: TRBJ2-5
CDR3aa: CASRGSLQETQYF
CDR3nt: TGCGCCAGCCGAGGATCGCTACAAGAGACCCAGTACTTC

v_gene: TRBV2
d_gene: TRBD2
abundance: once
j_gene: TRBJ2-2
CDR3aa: CASTTSGSAGELFF
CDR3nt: TGTGCCAGCACGACTAGCGGGAGCGCCGGGGAGCTGTTTTTT

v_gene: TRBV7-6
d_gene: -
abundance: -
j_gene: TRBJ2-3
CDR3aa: CASSPVRGYTQYF
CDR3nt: TGTGCCAGCAGCCCAGTAAGGGGCTATACGCAGTATTTT

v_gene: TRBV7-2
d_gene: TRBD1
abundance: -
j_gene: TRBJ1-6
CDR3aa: CASSFSGTGVNSPLHF
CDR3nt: TGTGCCAGCAGCTTCTCCGGGACAGGGGTGAATTCACCCCTCCACTTT

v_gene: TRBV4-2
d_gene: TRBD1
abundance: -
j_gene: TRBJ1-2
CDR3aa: CASSQAGTENGYTF
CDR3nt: TGTGCCAGCAGCCAAGCGGGGACAGAGAATGGCTACACCTTC

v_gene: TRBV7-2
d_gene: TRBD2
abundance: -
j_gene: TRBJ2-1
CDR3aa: CASSFSGRANNEQFF
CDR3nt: TGTGCCAGCAGCTTTAGCGGGAGAGCAAACAATGAGCAGTTCTTC

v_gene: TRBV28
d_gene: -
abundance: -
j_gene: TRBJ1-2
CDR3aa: CASSPPEGPVNYGYTF
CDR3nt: TGTGCCAGCAGCCCCCCGGAGGGCCCAGTTAACTATGGCTACACCTTC

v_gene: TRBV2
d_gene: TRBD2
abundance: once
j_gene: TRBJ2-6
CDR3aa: CASSEWGGAGANVLTF
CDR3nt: TGTGCCAGCAGTGAATGGGGGGGGGCTGGGGCCAACGTCCTGACTTTC

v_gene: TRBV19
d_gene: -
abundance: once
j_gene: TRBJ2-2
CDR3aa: CASSRGLTTGELFF
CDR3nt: TGTGCCAGTAGTAGGGGACTTACCACCGGGGAGCTGTTTTTT

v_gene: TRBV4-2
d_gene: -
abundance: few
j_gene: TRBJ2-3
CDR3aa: CASSPGAGLLHF
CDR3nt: TGTGCCAGCAGCCCAGGGGCAGGTCTACTGCATTTT

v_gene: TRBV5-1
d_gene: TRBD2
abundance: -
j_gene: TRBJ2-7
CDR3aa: CASTGLASPQQYF
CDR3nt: TGCGCCAGCACGGGACTAGCGAGCCCCCAGCAGTACTTC

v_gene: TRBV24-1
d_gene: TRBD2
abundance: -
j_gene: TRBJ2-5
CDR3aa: CATSDHRTSGGETQYF
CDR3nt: TGTGCCACCAGTGACCACCGGACTAGCGGGGGCGAGACCCAGTACTTC

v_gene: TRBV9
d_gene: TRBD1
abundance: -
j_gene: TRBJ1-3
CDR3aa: CASSAGTGASGNTIYF
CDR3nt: TGTGCCAGCAGCGCCGGGACAGGAGCCTCTGGAAACACCATATATTTT

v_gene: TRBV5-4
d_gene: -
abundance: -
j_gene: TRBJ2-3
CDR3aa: CASSPDRGTDTQYF
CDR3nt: TGTGCCAGCAGCCCGGACCGGGGTACAGATACGCAGTATTTT

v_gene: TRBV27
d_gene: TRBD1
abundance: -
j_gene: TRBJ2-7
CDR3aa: CASRHTLGTGQLHEQYF
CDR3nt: TGTGCCAGCAGGCATACCCTTGGGACAGGGCAGCTTCACGAGCAGTACTTC

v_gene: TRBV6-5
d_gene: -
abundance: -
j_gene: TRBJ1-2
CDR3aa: CASSHSPGYGYTF
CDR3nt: TGTGCCAGCAGCCACAGCCCAGGCTATGGCTACACCTTC

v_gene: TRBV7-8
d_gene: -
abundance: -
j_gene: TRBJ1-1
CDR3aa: CASSAQTGAEAFF
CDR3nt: TGTGCCAGCAGCGCACAGACGGGGGCTGAAGCTTTCTTT